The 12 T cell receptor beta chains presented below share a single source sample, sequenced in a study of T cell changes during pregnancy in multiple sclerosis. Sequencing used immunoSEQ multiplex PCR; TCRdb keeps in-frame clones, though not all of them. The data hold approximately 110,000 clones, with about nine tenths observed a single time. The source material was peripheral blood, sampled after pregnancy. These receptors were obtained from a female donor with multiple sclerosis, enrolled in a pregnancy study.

CDR3 sequence: CASSLAMRTGDDEQFF. DNA for the CDR3: TGTGCCAGCAGCTTGGCCATGAGGACAGGAGACGATGAGCAGTTCTTC. V is TRBV5-8 and J is TRBJ2-1; 7 bases are shared with TRBD1. The V and J ends lost 0 bases and 8 bases, in that order; junction bases with no gene match: 11. The CDR3 consists of 16 residues. CDR1 and CDR2 from the germline V gene are SGHTS and YDEGEE.

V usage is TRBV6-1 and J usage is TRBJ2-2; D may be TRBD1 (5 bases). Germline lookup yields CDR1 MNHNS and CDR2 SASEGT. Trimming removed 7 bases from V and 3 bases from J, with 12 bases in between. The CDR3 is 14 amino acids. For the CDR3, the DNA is TGTGCCAGCATGGCAGGGCCGGACACCGGGGAGCTGTTTTTT. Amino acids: CASMAGPDTGELFF.

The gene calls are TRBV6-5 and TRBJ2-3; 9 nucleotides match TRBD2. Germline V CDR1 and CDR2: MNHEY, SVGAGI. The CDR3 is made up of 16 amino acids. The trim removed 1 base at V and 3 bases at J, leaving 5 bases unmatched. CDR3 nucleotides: TGTGCCAGCAGTTACTGGCGGGGGGGAGGTACAGATACGCAGTATTTT. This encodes CASSYWRGGGTDTQYF.

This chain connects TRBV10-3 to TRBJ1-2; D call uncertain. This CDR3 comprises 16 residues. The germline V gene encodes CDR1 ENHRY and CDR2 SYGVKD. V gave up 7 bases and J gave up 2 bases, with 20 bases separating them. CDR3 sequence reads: CAITGGGDELNYGYTF. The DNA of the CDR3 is TGTGCCATCACAGGAGGAGGAGACGAGCTAAACTATGGCTACACCTTC.

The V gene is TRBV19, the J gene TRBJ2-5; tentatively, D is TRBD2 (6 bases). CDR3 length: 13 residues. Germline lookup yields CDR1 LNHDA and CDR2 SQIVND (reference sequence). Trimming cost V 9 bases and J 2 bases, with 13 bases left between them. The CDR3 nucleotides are TGTGCCAGCTCTCCGGGGGATCAAGAGACCCAGTACTTC. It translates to CASSPGDQETQYF.

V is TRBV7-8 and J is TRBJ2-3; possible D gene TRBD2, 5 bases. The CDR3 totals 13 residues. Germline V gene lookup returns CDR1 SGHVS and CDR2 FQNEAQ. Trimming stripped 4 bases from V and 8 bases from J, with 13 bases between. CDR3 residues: CASSSEPRGTQYF. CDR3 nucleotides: TGTGCCAGCAGCTCAGAACCCCGGGGTACGCAGTATTTT.

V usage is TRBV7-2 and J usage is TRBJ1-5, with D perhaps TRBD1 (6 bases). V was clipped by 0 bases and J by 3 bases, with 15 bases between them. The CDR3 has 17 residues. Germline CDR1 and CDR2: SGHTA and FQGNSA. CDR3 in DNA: TGTGCCAGCAGCTTAGCTTCCCGGGCAGGGGACAATCAGCCCCAGCATTTT. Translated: CASSLASRAGDNQPQHF.

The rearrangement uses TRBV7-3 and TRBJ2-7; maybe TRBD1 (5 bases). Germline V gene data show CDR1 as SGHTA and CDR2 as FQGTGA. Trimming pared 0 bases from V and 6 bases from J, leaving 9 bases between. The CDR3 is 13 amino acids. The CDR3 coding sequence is TGTGCCAGCAGCTTAACAGGGGATCGCGAGCAGTACTTC. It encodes CASSLTGDREQYF.

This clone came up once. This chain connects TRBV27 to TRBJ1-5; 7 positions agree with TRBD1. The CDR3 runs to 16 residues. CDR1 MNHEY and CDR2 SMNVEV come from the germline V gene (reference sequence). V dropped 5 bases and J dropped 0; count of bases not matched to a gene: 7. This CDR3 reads CASSPSTGYSNQPQHF. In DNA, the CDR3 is TGTGCCAGCAGTCCCTCGACAGGGTATAGCAATCAGCCCCAGCATTTT.

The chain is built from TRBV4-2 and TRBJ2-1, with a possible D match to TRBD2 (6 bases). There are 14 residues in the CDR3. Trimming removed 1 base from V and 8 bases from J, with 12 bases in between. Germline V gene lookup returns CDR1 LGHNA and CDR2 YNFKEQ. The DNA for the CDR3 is TGTGCCAGCAGCCAAGGCGGGGTCAGCGATGAGCAGTTCTTC. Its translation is CASSQGGVSDEQFF.

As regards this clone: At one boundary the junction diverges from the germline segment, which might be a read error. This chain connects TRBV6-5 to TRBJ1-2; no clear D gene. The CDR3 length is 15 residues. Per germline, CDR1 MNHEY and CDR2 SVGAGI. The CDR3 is CASKLSGGDSYGYTF. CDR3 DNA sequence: TGTGCAAGCAAATTGAGTGGCGGAGATTCCTATGGCTACACCTTC.

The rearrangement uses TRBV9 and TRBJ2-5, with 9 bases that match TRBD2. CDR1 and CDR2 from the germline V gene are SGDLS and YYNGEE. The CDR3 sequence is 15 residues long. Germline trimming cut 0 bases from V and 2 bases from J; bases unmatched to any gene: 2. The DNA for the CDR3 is TGTGCCAGCAGCGTAGGAAGCGGGGGGCAAGAGACCCAGTACTTC. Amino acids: CASSVGSGGQETQYF.